These 26 T cell receptor beta chains were sequenced from one sample in a study of T cells in localized non-small cell lung cancer. Clones were read by immunoSEQ multiplex PCR, and TCRdb kept only the in-frame ones, dropping some. The sample holds 1,500 to 2,000 clones, around 24% seen once. Here the sequenced sample was normal lung tissue next to the tumor, taken before any cancer treatment. The receptor source for this set is a male donor older than 55 with stage II squamous cell lung carcinoma.

This chain connects TRBV7-5 to TRBJ2-5; TRBD1, the D gene given by the table, was not confirmed from the DNA. TRBV7-5 is termed a pseudogene. The CDR3 extends over 17 amino acids. The CDR3 is CASSMPPGHPSRKTQYF. The CDR3 bases are TGTGCCAGCAGCATGCCCCCGGGACACCCCAGTAGGAAGACCCAGTACTTC.

This clone appeared a few times. The V call is TRBV6-8, the J call TRBJ2-7, with a weak D call TRBD1 (6 bases). Germline values: CDR1 MNHGY, CDR2 SAAAGT. The V gene lost 6 bases and the J gene lost 0 bases, with 12 bases spanning the gap. CDR3 size: 14 residues. The CDR3 spells CASSDGDTSYEQYF. The CDR3 DNA reads TGTGCCAGCAGCGATGGGGACACCTCCTACGAGCAGTACTTC.

The chain recombines TRBV19 with TRBJ2-1; 8 bases align to TRBD2. CDR3 length: 14 amino acids. Germline V lookup: CDR1 LNHDA, CDR2 SQIVND (reference sequence). With 5 bases clipped from V and 3 bases from J, the junction kept 3 bases outside the gene matches. The CDR3 reads CASSAGGDYNEQFF. CDR3 DNA sequence: TGTGCCAGTAGTGCCGGGGGGGACTACAATGAGCAGTTCTTC.

This clone is categorized as large. CDR3 in DNA: TGTGCCAGTAGTTCCCAGGAGGGGCTGTACGAGCAGTACTTC. Translation gives CASSSQEGLYEQYF. The chain couples TRBV19 to TRBJ2-7, with D possibly TRBD2 on 6 matching bases. The germline gives CDR1 LNHDA, CDR2 SQIVND (reference sequence). The length of the CDR3 is 14 residues. The germline V and J ends were trimmed by 5 bases and 4 bases, with 15 bases remaining between them.

The chain employs TRBV6-8 and TRBJ1-1, with 12 bases that match TRBD1. J was trimmed by 5 bases and V by 6 bases; bases with no gene match: 10. There are 16 residues in the CDR3. Per germline, CDR1 MNHGY and CDR2 SAAAGT. The CDR3 region is CASRVGTGGAGTEAFF. The CDR3 DNA is TGTGCCAGCAGAGTGGGGACAGGGGGCGCCGGTACTGAAGCTTTCTTT.

The chain recombines TRBV15 with TRBJ2-7, with 12 bases identical to TRBD1. The J segment lost 2 bases and the V segment lost 5 bases, leaving 1 base of the junction unmatched. In germline, CDR1 is LNHNV, CDR2 YYDKDF (reference sequence). The CDR3 has 14 amino acids. The CDR3 sequence: CATSRDRGPYEQYF. In DNA form, the CDR3 reads TGTGCCACCAGCCGGGACAGGGGGCCCTACGAGCAGTACTTC.

The rearrangement joins TRBV6-8 to TRBJ2-7; 10 nucleotides match TRBD1. The germline CDR1 and CDR2 sequences are MNHGY and SAAAGT. V shed 10 bases, J shed 5 bases, and the junction held 11 bases outside the gene matches. The CDR3 is made up of 14 amino acids. CDR3 amino acids: CAMGRGTGEDEQYF. Here the CDR3 DNA reads TGTGCCATGGGGCGGGGGACAGGGGAAGACGAGCAGTACTTC.

The chain is built from TRBV5-1 and TRBJ1-1; 9 bases agree with TRBD1. This CDR3 has 15 amino acids. CDR1 and CDR2 from the germline V gene are SGHRS and YFSETQ. V shed 4 bases and J 1 base; nucleotides not matched to a gene: 5. CDR3 amino acids: CASSPQGAANTEAFF. The CDR3 bases are TGCGCCAGCAGCCCACAGGGGGCCGCGAACACTGAAGCTTTCTTT.

There are a few counts of this clone. V is TRBV6-8 and J is TRBJ1-2; D perhaps matches TRBD1 (5 bases). The CDR3 spans 15 residues. CDR1 and CDR2 from the germline V gene are MNHGY and SAAAGT. Trimming removed 10 bases at V and 5 bases at J, with 23 bases between. The CDR3 region has the DNA TGTGCCATCAGCGGGGACTCCAGGATGGGGTATGGCTACACCTTC. This gives the protein CAISGDSRMGYGYTF.

This clone was recorded a few times. The gene calls are TRBV6-8 and TRBJ2-7; the match to TRBD1 covers 9 bases. The length of the CDR3 is 14 residues. Germline V gene sequence: CDR1 MNHGY, CDR2 SAAAGT. After removal of 5 bases from V and 1 base from J, the junction contained 3 bases not matched to a gene. CDR3 DNA sequence: TGTGCCAGCAGTCGACAGGGGGGGTCCTACGAGCAGTACTTC. Translating gives CASSRQGGSYEQYF.

A few counts support this clone. This sequence joins TRBV7-1 and TRBJ1-4; D ambiguous. TRBV7-1 is sorted into the ORF group, with uncertain function. Deletions cut 8 bases from V and 3 bases from J, with 10 bases between. CDR3 length: 13 amino acids. CDR3 coding DNA: TGTGCCAGCTGCGAGGAGTCTAATGAAAAACTGTTTTTT. It specifies CASCEESNEKLFF.

CDR3 DNA sequence: TGTGCCAGCAGCTTCGGGGCGAACACTGAAGCTTTCTTT. Translation: CASSFGANTEAFF. The J gene is TRBJ1-1, the V gene TRBV7-1; tentatively, D is TRBD1 (5 bases). TRBV7-1 falls under the ORF class, with uncertain function. CDR3 length: 13 residues. V gave up 4 bases and J gave up 1 base, with 7 bases separating them.

In its sample, this clone was seen once. CDR3 DNA: TGCGCCAGCAGCTTGGCGCTAGTTCAGGTCAGGGAGACCCAGTACTTC. It yields the protein CASSLALVQVRETQYF. The rearrangement joins TRBV5-1 to TRBJ2-5; D not resolved. V was cut by 0 bases and J by 5 bases, with 17 bases left in between. Looked up from germline, CDR1 is SGHRS and CDR2 is YFSETQ. The CDR3 runs 16 residues.

This clone is medium-sized. The chain couples TRBV11-3 to TRBJ2-7, with D possibly being TRBD1 or TRBD2 (6 bases each). Germline CDR1 is SGHNT and CDR2 is YENEEA. The CDR3 has 14 residues. V was trimmed by 1 base and J by 3 bases, leaving 10 bases between them. This CDR3 reads CASSLGEGGYEQYF. The CDR3 region has the DNA TGTGCCAGCAGCTTAGGTGAGGGGGGCTACGAGCAGTACTTC.

This clone was counted between two and nine times. The J gene is TRBJ1-5, the V gene TRBV6-8; D unclear. V dropped 0 bases and J dropped 0 bases, with 6 bases sitting between them. This CDR3 spans 15 amino acids. Germline assignment: CDR1 MNHGY and CDR2 SAAAGT. The CDR3 DNA reads TGTGCCAGCAGTTACTCCAGTGGTAGCAATCAGCCCCAGCATTTT. The encoded protein is CASSYSSGSNQPQHF.

This clone is labeled medium-sized. V and J are TRBV9 and TRBJ1-1, with TRBD1 identical over 8 bases. The CDR3 length is 15 residues. V lost 4 bases, J lost 1 base, and 6 bases stayed unmatched. The germline V gene has CDR1 SGDLS and CDR2 YYNGEE. The CDR3 DNA follows: TGTGCCAGCAGCTCCTTTGGGACAGGGAACACTGAAGCTTTCTTT. Translated, it gives CASSSFGTGNTEAFF.

There are a few counts of this clone. The chain joins TRBV9 to TRBJ1-4; 10 bases are a match to TRBD1. The V gene end was trimmed by 3 bases and the J gene end by 6 bases; junction bases not matched to a gene: 8. Germline CDR1 reads SGDLS; CDR2 reads YYNGEE. The CDR3 has 16 residues. CDR3 in DNA: TGTGCCAGCAGCGCAACAATGACAGGGGGCTATGAAAAACTGTTTTTT. This translates into CASSATMTGGYEKLFF.

By frequency in the sample, this clone is medium-sized (0.01 to 0.1%). The gene calls are TRBV11-3 and TRBJ2-7; D unresolved. Germline V gives CDR1 SGHNT, CDR2 YENEEA. The CDR3 is 14 amino acids. V was pared by 5 bases and J by 2 bases, with 13 bases between. CDR3 in amino acids: CASSKTDLAYEQYF. The CDR3 coding sequence is TGTGCCAGCAGCAAGACGGACCTCGCCTACGAGCAGTACTTC. Filled out from reference TRBV11-3 and TRBJ2-7, the complete variable domain reads EAGVVQSPRYKIIEKKQPVAFWCNPISGHNTLYWYLQNLGQGPELLIRYENEEAVDDSQLPKDRFSAERLKGVDSTLKIQPAELGDSAVYLCASSKTDLAYEQYFGPGTRLTVT.

By proportion, this clone is medium-sized. The chain has TRBV2 and TRBJ1-2, with D unclear. The ends were cut back, 2 bases at V and 1 base at J, with 8 bases in the middle. This CDR3 has 14 residues. Germline CDR1 and CDR2: SNHLY and FYNNEI. The CDR3 loop is CASSERPSNYGYTF. CDR3 bases: TGTGCCAGCAGTGAAAGGCCGAGTAACTATGGCTACACCTTC.

The chain carries TRBV14 and TRBJ2-7; unclear D gene. CDR1 is SGHDN, CDR2 FVKESK, per germline. The V and J ends lost 6 bases and 2 bases respectively, with 11 bases between them. The CDR3 sequence is 13 residues long. CDR3 bases: TGTGCCAGCAGAGCTTCACTTACCTACGAGCAGTACTTC. Translating it yields CASRASLTYEQYF.

This clone was seen a single time. The gene calls are TRBV29-1 and TRBJ2-7, with D unresolved. The V end lost 7 bases, the J end lost 1 base, and 11 bases lay between the germline ends. Looked up from germline, CDR1 is SQVTM and CDR2 is ANQGSEA. This CDR3 contains 12 residues. CDR3 nucleotides: TGCAGCGCAAGGACGCAATCCTACGAGCAGTACTTC. Encoded protein: CSARTQSYEQYF.

This clone has only a few counts. The rearrangement uses TRBV30 and TRBJ1-3; possibly TRBD1 for D (5 bases). With 2 bases removed from V and 2 bases from J, the gap between germline ends came to 13 bases. Germline V gene lookup returns CDR1 GTSNPN and CDR2 SVGIG (reference sequence). The CDR3 has 15 amino acids. Here the CDR3 DNA reads TGTGCCTGGAGTTTAAGTTCAGGGACTGGAAACACCATATATTTT. Translating gives CAWSLSSGTGNTIYF.

This clone was counted a few times. This chain uses TRBV14 with TRBJ1-1; the match to TRBD1 covers 11 bases. The germline gives CDR1 SGHDN, CDR2 FVKESK. There are 15 residues in the CDR3. With 2 bases clipped from V and 6 bases from J, the junction kept 5 bases outside the gene matches. This CDR3 is CASSQMGQGGPEAFF. The CDR3 DNA sequence: TGTGCCAGCAGCCAAATGGGACAGGGGGGCCCTGAAGCTTTCTTT.

This clone has more than one count but fewer than ten. The rearrangement links TRBV11-3 to TRBJ2-4; either TRBD1 or TRBD2 may fit D (5 bases each). Deletions cut 5 bases from V and 1 base from J, with 12 bases between. Germline lookup yields CDR1 SGHNT and CDR2 YENEEA. The CDR3 runs to 15 residues. Here the CDR3 reads CASSVRGDAKNIQYF. The CDR3 DNA sequence: TGTGCCAGCAGCGTCCGGGGCGACGCCAAAAACATTCAGTACTTC.

This chain joins TRBV19 and TRBJ2-1; D gene unclear. Germline CDR1 LNHDA, CDR2 SQIVND (reference sequence). V lost 1 base, J lost 8 bases, and 3 bases lay in between. The CDR3 loop spans 11 amino acids. The CDR3 here is CASSIVDEQFF. The CDR3 nucleotides read TGTGCCAGTAGTATAGTGGATGAGCAGTTCTTC.

The chain recombines TRBV30 with TRBJ1-1; the match to TRBD1 covers 9 bases. After removal of 1 base from V and 4 bases from J, the junction contained 1 base not matched to a gene. Germline CDR1 GTSNPN, CDR2 SVGIG (reference sequence). The CDR3 is 13 amino acids. The DNA of the CDR3 is TGTGCCTGGAGTGGGACAGGGGTCACTGAAGCTTTCTTT. It encodes CAWSGTGVTEAFF.